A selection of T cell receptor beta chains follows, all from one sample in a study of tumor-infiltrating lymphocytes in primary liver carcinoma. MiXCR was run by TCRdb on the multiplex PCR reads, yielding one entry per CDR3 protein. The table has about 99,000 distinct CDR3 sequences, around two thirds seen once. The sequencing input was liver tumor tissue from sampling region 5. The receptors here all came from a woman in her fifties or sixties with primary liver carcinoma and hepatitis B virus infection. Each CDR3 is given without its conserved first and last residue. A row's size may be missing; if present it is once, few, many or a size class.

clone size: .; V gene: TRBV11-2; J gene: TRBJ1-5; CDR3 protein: ASSLDGRSQPQH
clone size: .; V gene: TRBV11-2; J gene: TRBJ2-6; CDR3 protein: ASNLLASGANVLT
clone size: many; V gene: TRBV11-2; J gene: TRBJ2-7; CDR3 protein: ASSPLGGRRVEQY
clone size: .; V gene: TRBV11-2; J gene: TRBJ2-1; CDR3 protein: ASSRRLTGGPEDEQF
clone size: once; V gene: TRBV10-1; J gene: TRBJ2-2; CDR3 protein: ASSPGLGGSTGKLF
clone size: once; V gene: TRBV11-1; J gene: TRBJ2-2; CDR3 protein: ASRQSLDTWKLF
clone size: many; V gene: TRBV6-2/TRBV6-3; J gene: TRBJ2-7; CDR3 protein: ASMGVRGYRGEQY
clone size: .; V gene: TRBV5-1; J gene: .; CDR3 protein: ASSLELAGADTQH
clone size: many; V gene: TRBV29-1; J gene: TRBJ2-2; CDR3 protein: SVMTGTTGELF
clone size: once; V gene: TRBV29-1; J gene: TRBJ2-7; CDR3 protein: SVRGLAVTSYEQY
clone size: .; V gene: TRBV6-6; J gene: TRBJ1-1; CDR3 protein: ASTQGFVSTEAF
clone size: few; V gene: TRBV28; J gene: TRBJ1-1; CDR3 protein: ASSPLNTEAF
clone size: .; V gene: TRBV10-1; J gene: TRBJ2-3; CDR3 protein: ASSESTGGNIDTLY
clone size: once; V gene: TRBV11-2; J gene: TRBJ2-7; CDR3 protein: ASSGPLYEQY
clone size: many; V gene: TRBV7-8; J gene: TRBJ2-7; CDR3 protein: ASSLAWGGTGRAYEQY
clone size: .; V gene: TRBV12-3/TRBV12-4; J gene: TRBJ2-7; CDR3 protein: ASSLRLGHPYEQY
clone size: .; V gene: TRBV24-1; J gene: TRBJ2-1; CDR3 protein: ATGQGGYNEQF
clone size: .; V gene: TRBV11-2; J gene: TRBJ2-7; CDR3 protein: ASSLQPGGEQY
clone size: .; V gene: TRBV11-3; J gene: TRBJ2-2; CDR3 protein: ASSLWSGELF
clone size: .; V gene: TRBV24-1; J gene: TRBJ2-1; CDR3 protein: ATSDRTSGGSSYNEQF
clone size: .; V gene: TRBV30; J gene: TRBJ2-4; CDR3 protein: AWSDPEQGLKTSPY
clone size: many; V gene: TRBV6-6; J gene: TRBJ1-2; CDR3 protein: ASITSGGASYGYT
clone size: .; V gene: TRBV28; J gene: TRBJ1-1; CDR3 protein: VSSLNRVRMNTEAF
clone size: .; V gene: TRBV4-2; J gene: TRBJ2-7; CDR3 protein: ASSQDLGISYEQY
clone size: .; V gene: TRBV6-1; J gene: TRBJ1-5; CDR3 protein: TSSEAPEYSNQPQH
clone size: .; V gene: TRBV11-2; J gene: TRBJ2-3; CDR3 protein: ASSVNVRLYMQY
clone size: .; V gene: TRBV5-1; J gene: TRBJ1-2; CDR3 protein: ASSSGAGSNNCGYT
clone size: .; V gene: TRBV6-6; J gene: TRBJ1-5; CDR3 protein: VSSKLTSNHPQH